The next 20 T cell receptor beta chains were all read from a single sample in a study of blood T cell repertoires in COVID-19. TCRdb's copy holds only in-frame clones and misses some; the assay was immunoSEQ multiplex PCR. The sample includes under 55,000 clones, 86% of them seen just once. The sequenced material came from peripheral blood. These receptors originate from a man aged 35-49 years with active COVID-19.

J is TRBJ1-2 and V is TRBV11-2, with TRBD1 as a possible D gene (5 bases). The CDR3 is 15 amino acids. Germline-derived CDR1 and CDR2 are SGHAT and FQNNGV. Trimming pared 0 bases from V and 7 bases from J, leaving 15 bases between. The CDR3 loop reads CASSLELDRASGYTF. Written as DNA, the CDR3 is TGTGCCAGCAGCTTAGAGCTAGACAGAGCCTCTGGCTACACCTTC.

This clone was seen only once. J is TRBJ2-6 and V is TRBV30; a possible D gene is TRBD1 (6 bases). The CDR3 is 18 amino acids. V was shortened by 0 bases and J by 12 bases, with 27 bases between the two germline ends. The germline V gene encodes CDR1 GTSNPN and CDR2 SVGIG (reference sequence). The CDR3, as DNA: TGTGCCTGGAGTGTACGGTTCGGTGGCAGGGGCCGCCCCAGCGTCCTGACTTTC. Protein product: CAWSVRFGGRGRPSVLTF.

The V and J genes are TRBV10-3 and TRBJ2-1; 8 positions agree with TRBD2. Germline values: CDR1 ENHRY, CDR2 SYGVKD. V shed 10 bases and J 7 bases; nucleotides not matched to a gene: 12. This CDR3 is 14 amino acids long. The CDR3 here is CATTHSGKLNEQFF. As DNA, the CDR3 is TGTGCCACAACCCATAGCGGGAAGCTGAATGAGCAGTTCTTC.

The chain couples TRBV4-1 to TRBJ2-2, with TRBD2 matching over 9 bases. From germline, CDR1 is MGHRA and CDR2 YSYEKL. The V gene end was trimmed by 6 bases and the J gene end by 5 bases; junction bases not matched to a gene: 10. The CDR3 has 16 amino acids. For the CDR3, the DNA is TGCGCCAGCAGGGTTAGCGGGAGAACCAGAACCGGGGAGCTGTTTTTT. Translating gives CASRVSGRTRTGELFF.

The chain employs TRBV5-1 and TRBJ2-7; 7 positions agree with TRBD1. Germline assignment: CDR1 SGHRS and CDR2 YFSETQ. J lost 0 bases, V lost 6 bases, and 6 bases had no gene match. The CDR3 length is 14 residues. CDR3 nucleotides: TGCGCCAGCACACTACAGGGGAGCTCCTACGAGCAGTACTTC. Translation: CASTLQGSSYEQYF.

V gene TRBV27 combines with J gene TRBJ2-7, with D unresolved. The CDR3 contains 13 residues. The germline V gene has CDR1 MNHEY and CDR2 SMNVEV (reference sequence). V was shortened by 0 bases and J by 8 bases, with 11 bases between the two germline ends. The CDR3 DNA reads as TGTGCCAGCAGTTTATCGAGAGGCCTCAAGCAGTACTTC. This codes for CASSLSRGLKQYF.

The gene calls are TRBV5-4 and TRBJ2-7; TRBD2 matches at 8 bases. This CDR3 region has 14 residues. With 1 base clipped from V and 1 base from J, the junction kept 1 base outside the gene matches. The germline V gene encodes CDR1 SGHNT and CDR2 YYREEE (reference sequence). Written as DNA, the CDR3 is TGTGCCAGCAGCTTGAGACTAGCGTCCTACGAGCAGTACTTC. This encodes CASSLRLASYEQYF. Variable domain in full (rest from reference TRBV5-4 and TRBJ2-7): ETGVTQSPTHLIKTRGQQVTLRCSSQSGHNTVSWYQQALGQGPQFIFQYYREEENGRGNFPPRFSGLQFPNYSSELNVNALELDDSALYLCASSLRLASYEQYFGPGTRLTVT.

The rearrangement uses TRBV7-3 and TRBJ2-2; 8 bases line up with TRBD1. CDR1 is SGHTA, CDR2 FQGTGA, per germline. Trimming cost V 2 bases and J 5 bases; bases outside gene matches: 7. The CDR3 spans 16 residues. CDR3 nucleotides: TGTGCCAGCAGCTTATATGGGACAGGTCGGACCGGGGAGCTGTTTTTT. It translates to CASSLYGTGRTGELFF.

The CDR3 DNA follows: TGCGCCAGCAGACCGGGACTAGGGGCAGATACGCAGTATTTT. Translated: CASRPGLGADTQYF. The chain links TRBV5-1 to TRBJ2-3, with TRBD2 identical over 8 bases. Germline V gene data show CDR1 as SGHRS and CDR2 as YFSETQ. J gave up 4 bases and V 5 bases, and 6 bases lay outside the gene matches. The CDR3 is 14 residues long.

The CDR3 reads CASSPQTGGNTEAFF. Here the CDR3 DNA reads TGTGCCAGCAGCCCCCAGACAGGGGGAAACACTGAAGCTTTCTTT. The chain combines TRBV28 with TRBJ1-1, with 9 bases fitting TRBD1. The CDR3 extends over 15 amino acids. Trimming cost V 6 bases and J 2 bases; bases outside gene matches: 7. Germline V lookup: CDR1 MDHEN, CDR2 SYDVKM.

This chain connects TRBV12-3 or TRBV12-4 to TRBJ2-5; D perhaps matches TRBD2 (5 bases). Trimming pared 3 bases from V and 3 bases from J, leaving 8 bases between. This CDR3 region has 13 residues. CDR3 in amino acids: CASSFSEKETQYF. The DNA of the CDR3 is TGTGCCAGCAGTTTTAGCGAAAAAGAGACCCAGTACTTC.

The genes are TRBV12-5 and TRBJ2-1; D might be TRBD2 (6 bases). CDR3 length equals 14 residues. Germline CDR1 reads LGHNT; CDR2 reads FRNRAP. Trimming removed 7 bases from V and 0 bases from J, with 10 bases in between. CDR3 in amino acids: CASAPGDSYNEQFF. The DNA of the CDR3 is TGTGCTAGTGCCCCGGGAGACTCCTACAATGAGCAGTTCTTC.

The V gene is TRBV29-1, the J gene TRBJ1-2; 7 positions match TRBD1. V shed 5 bases and J 5 bases; nucleotides not matched to a gene: 8. Germline loops: CDR1 SQVTM, CDR2 ANQGSEA. The CDR3 sequence is 13 residues long. As DNA, the CDR3 is TGCAGCGTTACCGTTGGACAGGTTTATGGCTACACCTTC. The encoded protein is CSVTVGQVYGYTF.

This clone appeared once. The chain carries TRBV28 and TRBJ2-7; 9 nucleotides agree with TRBD2. The CDR3 extends over 16 amino acids. V dropped 6 bases and J dropped 2; count of bases not matched to a gene: 11. Per the germline V gene, CDR1 is MDHEN and CDR2 is SYDVKM. The CDR3 bases are TGTGCCAGCAGATCCTTGGGGGCTAGCGGGACCTACGAGCAGTACTTC. Translated: CASRSLGASGTYEQYF.

This sequence joins TRBV3-1 (or the pseudogene TRBV3-2) and TRBJ2-7; the D gene is possibly TRBD2 (6 bases). The CDR3 extends over 16 amino acids. Germline values: CDR1 LGHDT, CDR2 YNNKEL (reference sequence). The V and J ends lost 3 bases and 2 bases respectively, with 17 bases between them. The CDR3 loop reads CASSQVSVGLPYEQYF. The CDR3 nucleotides are TGTGCCAGCAGCCAGGTTTCAGTGGGACTTCCCTACGAGCAGTACTTC.

V and J are TRBV9 and TRBJ2-7; possibly TRBD1 for D (6 bases). In germline, CDR1 is SGDLS, CDR2 YYNGEE. The CDR3 contains 14 residues. Deletions cut 2 bases from V and 0 bases from J, with 9 bases between. The CDR3 here is CASSVGALSYEQYF. The CDR3 DNA sequence: TGTGCCAGCAGCGTGGGGGCCCTCTCCTACGAGCAGTACTTC.

This sequence joins TRBV9 and TRBJ2-1, with 7 nucleotides matching TRBD2. Looked up from germline, CDR1 is SGDLS and CDR2 is YYNGEE. The CDR3 contains 16 residues. Trimming took 4 bases from V and 4 from J; bases not matched to a gene: 11. CDR3 bases: TGTGCCAGCAGCCAGTTCCAGCTAGCGGCTTACAATGAGCAGTTCTTC. Protein sequence: CASSQFQLAAYNEQFF.

Many counts were recorded for this clone. The chain carries TRBV2 and TRBJ2-7; D is perhaps TRBD2 (5 bases). Trimming cost V 4 bases and J 0 bases, with 10 bases left between them. Germline assignment: CDR1 SNHLY and CDR2 FYNNEI. CDR3 length: 14 amino acids. The CDR3 DNA follows: TGTGCCAGCAGTGGCGGGTCCCTCTCCTACGAGCAGTACTTC. Translated, it gives CASSGGSLSYEQYF.

This chain uses TRBV3-1 (or the pseudogene TRBV3-2) with TRBJ2-7, with TRBD2 matching over 11 bases. Germline-derived CDR1 and CDR2 are LGHDT and YNNKEL (reference sequence). The CDR3 covers 15 residues. V was pared by 4 bases and J by 2 bases, with 4 bases of the junction left unmatched. DNA of the CDR3: TGTGCCAGCAGCCCAGCTAGCGGGGGGCCCTACGAGCAGTACTTC. This gives the protein CASSPASGGPYEQYF.

The V gene is TRBV11-2, the J gene TRBJ2-2; TRBD1 aligns across 8 bases. The CDR3 length is 15 residues. From germline, CDR1 is SGHAT and CDR2 FQNNGV. V trimming: 5 bases; J trimming: 1 base; junction bases outside the gene matches: 3. This chain's CDR3 is CASSVGTGNTGELFF. As DNA, the CDR3 is TGTGCCAGCAGCGTAGGGACAGGGAACACCGGGGAGCTGTTTTTT.